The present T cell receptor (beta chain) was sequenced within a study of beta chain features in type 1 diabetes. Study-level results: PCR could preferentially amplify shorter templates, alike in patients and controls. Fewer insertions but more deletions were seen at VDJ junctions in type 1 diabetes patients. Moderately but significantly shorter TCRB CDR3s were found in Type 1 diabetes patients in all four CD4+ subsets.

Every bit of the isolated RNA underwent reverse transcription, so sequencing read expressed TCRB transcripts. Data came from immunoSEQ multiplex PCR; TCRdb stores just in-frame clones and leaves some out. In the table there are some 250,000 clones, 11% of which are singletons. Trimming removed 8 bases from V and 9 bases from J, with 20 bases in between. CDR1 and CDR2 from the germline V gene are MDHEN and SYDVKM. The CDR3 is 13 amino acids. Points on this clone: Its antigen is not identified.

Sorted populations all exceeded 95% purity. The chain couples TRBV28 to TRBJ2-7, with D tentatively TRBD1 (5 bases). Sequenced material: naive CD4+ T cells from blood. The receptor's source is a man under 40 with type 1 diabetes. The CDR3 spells CASLGQGREGQYF. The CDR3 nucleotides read TGTGCCAGCCTGGGGCAGGGAAGGGAAGGGCAGTACTTC.